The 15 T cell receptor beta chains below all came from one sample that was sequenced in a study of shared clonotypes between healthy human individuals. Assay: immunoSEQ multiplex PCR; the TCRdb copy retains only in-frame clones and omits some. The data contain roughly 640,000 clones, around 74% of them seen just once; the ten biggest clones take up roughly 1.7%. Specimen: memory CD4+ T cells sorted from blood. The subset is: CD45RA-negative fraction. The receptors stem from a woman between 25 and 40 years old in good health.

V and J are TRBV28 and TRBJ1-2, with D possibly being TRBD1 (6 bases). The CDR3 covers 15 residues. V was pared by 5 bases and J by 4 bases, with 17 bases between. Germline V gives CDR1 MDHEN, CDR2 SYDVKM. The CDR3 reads CASSMGHTSFYGYTF. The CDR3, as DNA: TGTGCCAGCAGTATGGGACACACCAGTTTCTATGGCTACACCTTC.

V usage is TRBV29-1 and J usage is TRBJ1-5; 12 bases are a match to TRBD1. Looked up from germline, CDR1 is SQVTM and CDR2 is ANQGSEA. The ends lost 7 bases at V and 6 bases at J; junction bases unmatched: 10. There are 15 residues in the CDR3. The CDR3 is CSATGTGGAGQPQHF. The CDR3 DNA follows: TGCAGCGCGACCGGGACAGGGGGCGCGGGTCAGCCCCAGCATTTT.

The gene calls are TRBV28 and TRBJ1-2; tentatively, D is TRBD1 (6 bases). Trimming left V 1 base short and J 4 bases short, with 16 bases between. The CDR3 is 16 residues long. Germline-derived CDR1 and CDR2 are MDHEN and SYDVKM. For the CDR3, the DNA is TGTGCCAGCAGTTTATTTTCGATCGGACAGACCTATGGCTACACCTTC. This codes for CASSLFSIGQTYGYTF.

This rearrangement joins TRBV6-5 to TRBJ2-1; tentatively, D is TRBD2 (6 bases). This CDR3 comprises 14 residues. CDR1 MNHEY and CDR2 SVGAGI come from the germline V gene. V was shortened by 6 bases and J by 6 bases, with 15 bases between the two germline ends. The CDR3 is CASRTGLAGNEQFF. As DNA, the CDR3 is TGTGCCAGCAGAACGGGACTGGCGGGCAATGAGCAGTTCTTC.

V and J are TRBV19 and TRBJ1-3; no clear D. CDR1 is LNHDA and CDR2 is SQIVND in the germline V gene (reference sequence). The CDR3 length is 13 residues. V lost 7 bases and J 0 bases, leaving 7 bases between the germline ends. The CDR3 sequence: CASMRLSGNTIYF. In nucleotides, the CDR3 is TGTGCCAGTATGAGGCTCTCTGGAAACACCATATATTTT.

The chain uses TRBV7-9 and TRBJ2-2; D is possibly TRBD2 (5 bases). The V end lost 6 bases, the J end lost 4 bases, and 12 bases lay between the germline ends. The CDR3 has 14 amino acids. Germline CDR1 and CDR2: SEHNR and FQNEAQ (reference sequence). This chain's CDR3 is CASSTMRVTGELFF. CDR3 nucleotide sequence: TGTGCCAGCAGTACCATGCGGGTCACCGGGGAGCTGTTTTTT. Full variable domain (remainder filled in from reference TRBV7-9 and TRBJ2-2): DTGVSQNPRHKITKRGQNVTFRCDPISEHNRLYWYRQTLGQGPEFLTYFQNEAQLEKSRLLSDRFSAERPKGSFSTLEIQRTEQGDSAMYLCASSTMRVTGELFFGEGSRLTVL.

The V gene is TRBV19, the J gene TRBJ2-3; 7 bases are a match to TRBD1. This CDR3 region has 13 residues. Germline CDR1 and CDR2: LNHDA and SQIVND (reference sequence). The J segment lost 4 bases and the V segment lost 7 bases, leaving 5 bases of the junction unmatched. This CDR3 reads CASTDRLADTQYF. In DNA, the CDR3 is TGTGCCAGTACGGACAGGTTGGCAGATACGCAGTATTTT.

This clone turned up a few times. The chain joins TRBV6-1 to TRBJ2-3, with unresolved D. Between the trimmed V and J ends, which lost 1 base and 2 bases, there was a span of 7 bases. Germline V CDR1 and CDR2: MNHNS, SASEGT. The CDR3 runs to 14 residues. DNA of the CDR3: TGTGCCAGCAGTGAAGGGAGTTTCACAGATACGCAGTATTTT. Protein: CASSEGSFTDTQYF.

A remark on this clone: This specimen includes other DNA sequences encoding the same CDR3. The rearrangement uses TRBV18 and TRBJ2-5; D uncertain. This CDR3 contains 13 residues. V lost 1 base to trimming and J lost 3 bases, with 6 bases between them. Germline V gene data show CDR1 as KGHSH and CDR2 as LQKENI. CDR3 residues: CASSPRQEETQYF. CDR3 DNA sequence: TGTGCCAGCTCACCACGGCAGGAAGAGACCCAGTACTTC.

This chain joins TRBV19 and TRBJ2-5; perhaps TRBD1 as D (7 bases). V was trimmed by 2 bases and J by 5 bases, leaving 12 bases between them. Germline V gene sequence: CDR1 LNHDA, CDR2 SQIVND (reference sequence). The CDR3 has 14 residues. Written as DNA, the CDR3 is TGTGCCAGTAGTATAACCAGGGGGAGGGAGACCCAGTACTTC. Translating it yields CASSITRGRETQYF.

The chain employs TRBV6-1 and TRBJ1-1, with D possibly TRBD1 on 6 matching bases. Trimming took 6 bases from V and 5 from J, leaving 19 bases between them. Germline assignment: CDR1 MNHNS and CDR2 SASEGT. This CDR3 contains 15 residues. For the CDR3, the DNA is TGTGCCAGCAGGCGAGACAGGCCTGAACGTACTGAAGCTTTCTTT. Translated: CASRRDRPERTEAFF.

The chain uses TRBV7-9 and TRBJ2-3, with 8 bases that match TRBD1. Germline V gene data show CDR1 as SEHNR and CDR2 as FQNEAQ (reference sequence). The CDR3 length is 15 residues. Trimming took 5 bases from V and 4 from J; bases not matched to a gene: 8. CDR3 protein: CASSQGQGRADTQYF. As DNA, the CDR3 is TGTGCCAGCAGCCAAGGACAGGGCAGGGCAGATACGCAGTATTTT.

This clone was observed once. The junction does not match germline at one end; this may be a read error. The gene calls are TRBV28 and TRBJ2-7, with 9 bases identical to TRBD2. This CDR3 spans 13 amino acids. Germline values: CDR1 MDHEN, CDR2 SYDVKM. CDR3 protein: CASRAGGPLNEYF. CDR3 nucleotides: TGTGCAAGCAGGGCGGGAGGGCCCCTTAATGAGTACTTC.

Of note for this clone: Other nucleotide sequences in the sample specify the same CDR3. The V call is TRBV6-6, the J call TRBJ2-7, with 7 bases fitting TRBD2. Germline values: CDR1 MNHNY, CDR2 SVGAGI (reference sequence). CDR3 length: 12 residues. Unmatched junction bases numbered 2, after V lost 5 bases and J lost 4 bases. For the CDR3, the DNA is TGTGCCAGCAGTCCCGGGGGGTACGAGCAGTACTTC. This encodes CASSPGGYEQYF.

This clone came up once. Here the CDR3 reads CASSLMGLAEDEQFF. The CDR3 DNA reads TGTGCCAGCAGCTTAATGGGACTAGCAGAGGATGAGCAGTTCTTC. The V call is TRBV7-3, the J call TRBJ2-1; 9 nucleotides match TRBD2. Germline assignment: CDR1 SGHTA and CDR2 FQGTGA. This CDR3 region has 15 residues. V was pared by 1 base and J by 8 bases, with 6 bases of the junction left unmatched.